This TCR beta chain was sequenced in a study of blood T cell repertoires in COVID-19. About the study: The analysed material was cDNA or gDNA that came from T cells, B-cell-depleted T cells, or PBMCs.

Profiling relied on immunoSEQ multiplex PCR, and the TCRdb table lists in-frame clones only, not all of them. Of around 240,000 clones listed, approximately 90% are singletons. Participants, about 18 to 90 years old, spanned about two dozen US areas. The sequencing sample was made of PBMCs or T cells enriched from blood (not recorded which). The TCR originated in a man aged 50 to 60 who had been exposed to COVID-19.

In DNA form, the CDR3 reads TGTGCCAGCATCTCGGCGGGGAACACTGAAGCTTTCTTT. Protein product: CASISAGNTEAFF. The chain combines TRBV6-5 with TRBJ1-1, with D unresolved. Germline CDR1 reads MNHEY; CDR2 reads SVGAGI. V lost 7 bases, J lost 1 base, and 10 bases lay in between. The CDR3 extends over 13 amino acids.